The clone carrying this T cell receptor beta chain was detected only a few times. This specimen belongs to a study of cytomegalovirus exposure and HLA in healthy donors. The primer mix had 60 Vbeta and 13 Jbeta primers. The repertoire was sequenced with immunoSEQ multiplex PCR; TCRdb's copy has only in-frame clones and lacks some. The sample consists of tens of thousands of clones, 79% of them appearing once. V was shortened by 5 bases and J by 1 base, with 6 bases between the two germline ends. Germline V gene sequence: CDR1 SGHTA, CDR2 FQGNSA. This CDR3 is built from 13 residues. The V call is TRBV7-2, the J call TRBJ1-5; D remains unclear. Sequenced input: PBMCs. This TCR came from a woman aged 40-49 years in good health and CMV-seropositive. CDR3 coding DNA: TGTGCCAGCAGCCTCACAAGCAATCAGCCCCAGCATTTT. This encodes CASSLTSNQPQHF.